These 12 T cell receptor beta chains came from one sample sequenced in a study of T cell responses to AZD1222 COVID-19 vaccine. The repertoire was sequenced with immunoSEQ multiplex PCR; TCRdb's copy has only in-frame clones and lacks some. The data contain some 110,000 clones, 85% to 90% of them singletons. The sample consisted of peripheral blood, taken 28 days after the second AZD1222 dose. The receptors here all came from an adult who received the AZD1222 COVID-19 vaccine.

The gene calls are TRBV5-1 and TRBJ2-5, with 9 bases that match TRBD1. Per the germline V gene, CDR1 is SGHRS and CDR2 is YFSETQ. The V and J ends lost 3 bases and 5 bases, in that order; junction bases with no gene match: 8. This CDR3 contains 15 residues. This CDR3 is CASSSTGTGRETQYF. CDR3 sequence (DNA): TGCGCCAGCAGCTCAACCGGGACAGGGAGGGAGACCCAGTACTTC.

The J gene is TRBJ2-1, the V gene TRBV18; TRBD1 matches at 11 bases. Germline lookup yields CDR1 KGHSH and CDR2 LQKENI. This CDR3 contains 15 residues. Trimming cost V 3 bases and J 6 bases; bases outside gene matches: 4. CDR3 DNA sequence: TGTGCCAGCTCACCTGGACAGGGGGCTATCAATGAGCAGTTCTTC. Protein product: CASSPGQGAINEQFF.

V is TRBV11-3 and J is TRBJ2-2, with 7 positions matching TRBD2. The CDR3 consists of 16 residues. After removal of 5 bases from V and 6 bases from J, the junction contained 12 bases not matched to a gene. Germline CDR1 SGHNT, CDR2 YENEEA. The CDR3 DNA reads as TGTGCCAGCAGCCCCCGGGCTAGCGGAGTTGCCGGGGAGCTGTTTTTT. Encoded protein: CASSPRASGVAGELFF.

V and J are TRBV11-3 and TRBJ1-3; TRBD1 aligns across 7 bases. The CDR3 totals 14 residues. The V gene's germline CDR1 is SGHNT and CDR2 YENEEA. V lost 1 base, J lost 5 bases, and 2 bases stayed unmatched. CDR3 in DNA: TGTGCCAGCAGCTTAGGGGGACAGAGAAACACCATATATTTT. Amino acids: CASSLGGQRNTIYF.

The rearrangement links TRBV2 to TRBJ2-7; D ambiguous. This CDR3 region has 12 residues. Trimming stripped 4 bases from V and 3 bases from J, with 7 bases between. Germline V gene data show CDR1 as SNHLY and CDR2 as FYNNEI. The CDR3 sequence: CASSAYLYEQYF. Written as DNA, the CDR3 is TGTGCCAGCAGTGCCTACCTCTACGAGCAGTACTTC.

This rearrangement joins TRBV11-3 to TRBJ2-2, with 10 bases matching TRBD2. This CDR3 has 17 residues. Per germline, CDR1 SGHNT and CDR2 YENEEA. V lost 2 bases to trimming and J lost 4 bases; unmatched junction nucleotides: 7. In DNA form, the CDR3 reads TGTGCCAGCAGCTTAAGGCTAGCGGGAGCAATCACCGGGGAGCTGTTTTTT. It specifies CASSLRLAGAITGELFF.

In DNA form, the CDR3 reads TGTGCCAGTAGTATAGATCCCACGGTCCCTCTCAATGAAAAACTGTTTTTT. Protein: CASSIDPTVPLNEKLFF. The J gene is TRBJ1-4, the V gene TRBV19, with D hard to call. Germline-derived CDR1 and CDR2 are LNHDA and SQIVND (reference sequence). The CDR3 runs to 17 residues. The ends were cut back, 0 bases at V and 5 bases at J, with 16 bases in the middle. Full variable domain (outside the CDR3, taken from reference TRBV19 and TRBJ1-4): DGGITQSPKYLFRKEGQNVTLSCEQNLNHDAMYWYRQDPGQGLRLIYYSQIVNDFQKGDIAEGYSVSREKKESFPLTVTSAQKNPTAFYLCASSIDPTVPLNEKLFFGSGTQLSVL.

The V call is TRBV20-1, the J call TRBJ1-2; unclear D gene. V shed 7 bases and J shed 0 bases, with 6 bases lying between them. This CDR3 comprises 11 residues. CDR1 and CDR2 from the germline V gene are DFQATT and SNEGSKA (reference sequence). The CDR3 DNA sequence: TGCAGTGTCCAGGCTAACTATGGCTACACCTTC. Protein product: CSVQANYGYTF.

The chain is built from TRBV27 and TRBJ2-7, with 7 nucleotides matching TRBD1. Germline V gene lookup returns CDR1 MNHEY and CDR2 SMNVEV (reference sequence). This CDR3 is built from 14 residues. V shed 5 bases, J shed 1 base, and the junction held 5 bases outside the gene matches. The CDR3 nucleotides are TGTGCCAGCAGTCGAACGACAGGGTCCTACGAGCAGTACTTC. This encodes CASSRTTGSYEQYF.

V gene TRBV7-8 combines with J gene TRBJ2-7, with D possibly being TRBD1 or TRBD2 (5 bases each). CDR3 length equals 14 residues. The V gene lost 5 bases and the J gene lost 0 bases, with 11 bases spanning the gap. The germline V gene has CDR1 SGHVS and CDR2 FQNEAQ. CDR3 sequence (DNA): TGTGCCAGCAGCGGATGGGGGAACTCCTACGAGCAGTACTTC. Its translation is CASSGWGNSYEQYF.

The CDR3 DNA sequence: TGTGCCACCAGCAGAGAAAAGCCGACAGGGGTGGATCAGCCCCAGCATTTT. Translating gives CATSREKPTGVDQPQHF. The V gene is TRBV15, the J gene TRBJ1-5; TRBD1 aligns across 8 bases. CDR3 length: 17 residues. Per germline, CDR1 LNHNV and CDR2 YYDKDF (reference sequence). Trimming took 0 bases from V and 5 from J; bases not matched to a gene: 9. Variable domain in full (rest from reference TRBV15 and TRBJ1-5): DAMVIQNPRYQVTQFGKPVTLSCSQTLNHNVMYWYQQKSSQAPKLLFHYYDKDFNNEADTPDNFQSRRPNTSFCFLDIRSPGLGDTAMYLCATSREKPTGVDQPQHFGDGTRLSIL.

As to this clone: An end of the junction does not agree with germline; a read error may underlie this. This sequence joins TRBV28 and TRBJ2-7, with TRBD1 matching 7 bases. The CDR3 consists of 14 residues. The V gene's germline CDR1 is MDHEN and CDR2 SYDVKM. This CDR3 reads CATSLRQGAYEQYF. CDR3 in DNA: TGTGCCACCAGTTTGCGGCAGGGGGCCTACGAGCAGTACTTC. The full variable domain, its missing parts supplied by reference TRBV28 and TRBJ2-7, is DVKVTQSSRYLVKRTGEKVFLECVQDMDHENMFWYRQDPGLGLRLIYFSYDVKMKEKGDIPEGYSVSREKKERFSLILESASTNQTSMYLCATSLRQGAYEQYFGPGTRLTVT.